The 18 T cell receptor beta chains presented below share a single source sample, sequenced in a study of blood T cell repertoires in COVID-19. Repertoires were generated with immunoSEQ multiplex PCR, while TCRdb's copy carries only in-frame clones and drops some. Among under 200,000 clones listed, around 80% were seen once. The sample taken for sequencing was peripheral blood. The receptors derive from a man in his 60s with acute or convalescent COVID-19.

Only one count was recorded for this clone. The chain carries TRBV18 and TRBJ1-1; D ambiguous. Germline V gene data show CDR1 as KGHSH and CDR2 as LQKENI. The CDR3 loop spans 15 amino acids. V lost 3 bases and J 4 bases, leaving 15 bases between the germline ends. The CDR3 spells CASSPTGIGGTEAFF. As DNA, the CDR3 is TGTGCCAGCTCACCGACGGGGATCGGTGGCACTGAAGCTTTCTTT.

This chain connects TRBV11-2 to TRBJ2-7; 11 bases match TRBD2. CDR1 SGHAT and CDR2 FQNNGV come from the germline V gene. There are 15 residues in the CDR3. The ends lost 6 bases at V and 3 bases at J; junction bases unmatched: 7. DNA of the CDR3: TGTGCCAGCAGACCCACTAGCGGGAGTCGCTACGAGCAGTACTTC. This codes for CASRPTSGSRYEQYF.

V is TRBV19 and J is TRBJ2-1; 7 nucleotides agree with TRBD1. The CDR3 runs to 15 residues. Per germline, CDR1 LNHDA and CDR2 SQIVND (reference sequence). Trimming at V came to 9 bases and at J to 0 bases, leaving 8 bases not matched to a gene. CDR3 DNA: TGTGCCAGCAGCCGACAGGGATCCTCCTACAATGAGCAGTTCTTC. Translated: CASSRQGSSYNEQFF.

The CDR3 bases are TGCAGCGTTGGAGGCCTCGGGGGGGGTGGCACAGATACGCAGTATTTT. Protein: CSVGGLGGGGTDTQYF. V usage is TRBV29-1 and J usage is TRBJ2-3; 8 bases line up with TRBD2. This CDR3 has 16 residues. Germline V gene sequence: CDR1 SQVTM, CDR2 ANQGSEA. V trimming: 4 bases; J trimming: 1 base; junction bases outside the gene matches: 10.

The chain combines TRBV4-1 with TRBJ1-1; 7 bases are a match to TRBD1. Trimming removed 4 bases from V and 10 bases from J; junction bases left unmatched: 6. This CDR3 is built from 12 residues. Germline CDR1 MGHRA, CDR2 YSYEKL. CDR3 DNA sequence: TGCGCCAGCAGCCGAATGGGGACAGTAGCTTTCTTT. Translated: CASSRMGTVAFF.

As DNA, the CDR3 is TGTGCCAGTAGTATCGTGACTAGTTCCTCTAGCTCCTACAATGAGCAGTTCTTC. This sequence encodes CASSIVTSSSSSYNEQFF. This chain links TRBV19 with TRBJ2-1; possible D gene TRBD2, 6 bases. The CDR3 extends over 18 amino acids. The germline V gene encodes CDR1 LNHDA and CDR2 SQIVND (reference sequence). Trimming took 3 bases from V and 0 from J, leaving 18 bases between them. The full variable domain, rest sourced from reference TRBV19 and TRBJ2-1, is DGGITQSPKYLFRKEGQNVTLSCEQNLNHDAMYWYRQDPGQGLRLIYYSQIVNDFQKGDIAEGYSVSREKKESFPLTVTSAQKNPTAFYLCASSIVTSSSSSYNEQFFGPGTRLTVL.

The chain joins TRBV7-6 to TRBJ2-1, with D possibly matching TRBD1 (6 bases). This CDR3 contains 15 residues. V shed 5 bases and J shed 2 bases, with 13 bases lying between them. Germline CDR1 is SGHVS and CDR2 is FNYEAQ. The chain's CDR3 is CASSPIGGPYNEQFF. Written as DNA, the CDR3 is TGTGCCAGCAGCCCCATTGGGGGCCCCTACAATGAGCAGTTCTTC.

This clone was seen a few times. The chain employs TRBV5-6 and TRBJ1-2; D is uncertain. Germline V gives CDR1 SGHDT, CDR2 YYEEEE. This CDR3 is built from 13 residues. The V gene lost 3 bases and the J gene lost 3 bases, with 9 bases spanning the gap. The CDR3 DNA sequence: TGTGCCAGCAGCTCGTGGGCTCACTATGGCTACACCTTC. Its protein product is CASSSWAHYGYTF. Looking up the rest from reference TRBV5-6 and TRBJ1-2 gives the full variable domain: DAGVTQSPTHLIKTRGQQVTLRCSPKSGHDTVSWYQQALGQGPQFIFQYYEEEERQRGNFPDRFSGHQFPNYSSELNVNALLLGDSALYLCASSSWAHYGYTFGSGTRLTVV.

The chain recombines TRBV30 with TRBJ2-3; the D gene is possibly TRBD1 (6 bases). With 3 bases removed from V and 1 base from J, the gap between germline ends came to 11 bases. Germline CDR1 is GTSNPN and CDR2 is SVGIG (reference sequence). The CDR3 contains 14 residues. CDR3 nucleotide sequence: TGTGCCTGGAGACAGGGAGCTCGCACAGATACGCAGTATTTT. Translating gives CAWRQGARTDTQYF.

The gene calls are TRBV11-3 and TRBJ2-7; TRBD2 matches at 11 bases. The CDR3 consists of 13 residues. CDR1 SGHNT and CDR2 YENEEA come from the germline V gene. After removal of 4 bases from V and 5 bases from J, the junction contained 1 base not matched to a gene. For the CDR3, the DNA is TGTGCCAGCAGCTCTAGCGGGAGGAACGAGCAGTACTTC. Translating it yields CASSSSGRNEQYF. Full variable domain (missing parts from reference TRBV11-3 and TRBJ2-7): EAGVVQSPRYKIIEKKQPVAFWCNPISGHNTLYWYLQNLGQGPELLIRYENEEAVDDSQLPKDRFSAERLKGVDSTLKIQPAELGDSAVYLCASSSSGRNEQYFGPGTRLTVT.

This rearrangement joins TRBV4-2 to TRBJ1-2, with D perhaps matching TRBD1 (5 bases). The CDR3 is 18 residues long. V dropped 0 bases and J dropped 1 base, with 18 bases sitting between them. Germline CDR1 LGHNA, CDR2 YNFKEQ. The CDR3 nucleotides read TGTGCCAGCAGCCAAGATCTGGGTTCAGGGATGGTTAACTATGGCTACACCTTC. Translating gives CASSQDLGSGMVNYGYTF.

This sequence joins TRBV3-1 (or the pseudogene TRBV3-2) and TRBJ1-1; unclear D gene. The CDR3 contains 17 residues. V was shortened by 5 bases and J by 3 bases, with 22 bases between the two germline ends. CDR1 LGHDT and CDR2 YNNKEL come from the germline V gene (reference sequence). The CDR3 region has the DNA TGTGCCAGCAGCGACTCCCCCTATTCATCCGCGGACACTGAAGCTTTCTTT. It translates to CASSDSPYSSADTEAFF.

V gene TRBV6-5 combines with J gene TRBJ1-6; 10 bases are a match to TRBD1. V was clipped by 8 bases and J by 17 bases; unmatched bases: 12. This CDR3 region has 13 residues. Germline V CDR1 and CDR2: MNHEY, SVGAGI. CDR3 coding DNA: TGTGCCAGCGCCGACAGGGGGCTCTTTTCCTTCCACTTT. Residues: CASADRGLFSFHF.

This clone was found a few times. CDR3 amino acids: CASRSHSGGVDTGELFF. The CDR3 DNA reads TGTGCCAGCAGATCTCATAGCGGGGGTGTCGACACCGGGGAGCTGTTTTTT. The chain is built from TRBV3-1 (or the pseudogene TRBV3-2) and TRBJ2-2; 9 positions agree with TRBD2. Germline V lookup: CDR1 LGHDT, CDR2 YNNKEL (reference sequence). The CDR3 runs to 17 residues. Trimming took 6 bases from V and 3 from J; bases not matched to a gene: 11.

With regard to this clone: Other DNA sequences in the same sample also yield this CDR3. The gene calls are TRBV27 and TRBJ1-1; D might be TRBD1 (5 bases). This CDR3 spans 14 amino acids. The ends were cut back, 2 bases at V and 1 base at J, with 8 bases in the middle. Germline CDR1 is MNHEY and CDR2 is SMNVEV (reference sequence). CDR3 nucleotides: TGTGCCAGCAGTTTAGGTGGGGCGAACACTGAAGCTTTCTTT. Translated: CASSLGGANTEAFF.

This chain uses TRBV27 with TRBJ1-5; 8 bases fit TRBD1. The J segment lost 4 bases and the V segment lost 2 bases, leaving 10 bases of the junction unmatched. This CDR3 contains 17 residues. Germline CDR1 is MNHEY and CDR2 is SMNVEV (reference sequence). DNA of the CDR3: TGTGCCAGCAGTTTAAGGGGACAGGCGAGTCAAAATCAGCCCCAGCATTTT. It codes for CASSLRGQASQNQPQHF.

This sequence joins TRBV5-1 and TRBJ2-1; 10 nucleotides match TRBD1. The CDR3 totals 16 residues. In germline, CDR1 is SGHRS, CDR2 YFSETQ. Trimming at V came to 3 bases and at J to 5 bases, leaving 8 bases not matched to a gene. The CDR3 region is CASSWAGQGSNNEQFF. The CDR3 DNA reads TGCGCCAGCAGCTGGGCGGGACAGGGGTCCAACAATGAGCAGTTCTTC.

The rearrangement uses TRBV5-5 and TRBJ2-1; the match to TRBD2 covers 8 bases. Looked up from germline, CDR1 is SGHKS and CDR2 is YYEKEE (reference sequence). The CDR3 runs to 14 residues. V lost 5 bases to trimming and J lost 6 bases; unmatched junction nucleotides: 7. CDR3 DNA sequence: TGTGCCAGCAGAATCGGGGGGGCGCTCAATGAGCAGTTCTTC. Protein product: CASRIGGALNEQFF.